This T cell receptor beta chain is from a study of cytomegalovirus exposure and HLA in healthy donors. Findings and limits, study-wide: CMV antigen specificity of a few CMV-associated chains was confirmed in vitro.

The donors were members of the approximately 120-subject validation cohort (separate from the roughly 670-subject first cohort). Here immunoSEQ multiplex PCR was the method, and the copy in TCRdb shows in-frame clones only, minus some. This table holds around 190,000 clones, about 81% found once. Concerning this clone: The antigen is unknown.

The germline gives CDR1 SEHNR, CDR2 FQNEAQ (reference sequence). Deletions cut 4 bases from V and 0 bases from J, with 12 bases between. The CDR3 consists of 16 residues. The genes are TRBV7-9 and TRBJ1-4; no firm D call. This receptor was taken from a woman aged 30 to 39 in good health and CMV-seronegative. Sample: PBMCs. CDR3 residues: CASSSLLRATNEKLFF. CDR3 sequence (DNA): TGTGCCAGCAGCTCACTCTTGAGGGCAACTAATGAAAAACTGTTTTTT.